This T cell receptor beta chain derives from a study of human T cells and chemical hapten exposure. The CDR3 covers 13 residues. CDR1 is DFQATT, CDR2 SNEGSKA, per germline (reference sequence). Trimming took off 3 bases at V and 4 bases at J, with 12 bases between the two ends. Each CDR3 protein is one row after TCRdb ran MiXCR on the RACE reads. The sample lists around 380,000 distinct CDR3 sequences; more than 4.5% were seen once. The time point here: patch test 1, 2 weeks after DPC sensitization. Treatment indicated: therapeutic diphenylcyclopropenone sensitization with weekly scalp DPC. Here the sequenced sample was whole blood, taken in connection with sensitization to the hapten diphenylcyclopropenone (DPC). This clonotype was obtained from a woman aged 50 to 60 with alopecia areata. Some clones in this sample may be carry-over from other donors' samples. The chain carries TRBV20-1 and TRBJ2-5, with unresolved D. The CDR3 is CSASKAIGETQYF. The CDR3 bases are TGCAGTGCTAGCAAAGCGATCGGAGAGACCCAGTACTTC.